These 32 T cell receptor beta chains were all obtained from the same sample, sequenced in a study of T cell responses to AZD1222 COVID-19 vaccine. Generated by immunoSEQ multiplex PCR, the TCRdb table keeps only in-frame clones and is missing some. Of fewer than 150,000 clones in the sample, roughly 92% were seen once. The source was peripheral blood, collected on day 0 of AZD1222 vaccination. These receptors were taken from an adult in good health.

J is TRBJ1-1 and V is TRBV19; TRBD1 matches at 9 bases. The germline gives CDR1 LNHDA, CDR2 SQIVND (reference sequence). The CDR3 has 14 residues. Losses at the gene ends were 5 bases for V and 6 bases for J; bases not matched to a gene: 7. The CDR3 reads CASSETTGGPEAFF. CDR3 in DNA: TGTGCCAGTAGTGAAACCACAGGGGGCCCTGAAGCTTTCTTT.

V usage is TRBV3-1 (or the pseudogene TRBV3-2) and J usage is TRBJ2-6, with D possibly TRBD1 on 7 matching bases. Germline CDR1 reads LGHDT; CDR2 reads YNNKEL (reference sequence). Deletions cut 1 base from V and 3 bases from J, with 13 bases between. This CDR3 is 17 amino acids long. The DNA of the CDR3 is TGTGCCAGCAGCCAAGGACAGGGAGGTTATGGGGCCAACGTCCTGACTTTC. Its translation is CASSQGQGGYGANVLTF.

The chain links TRBV19 to TRBJ2-1; 12 bases map to TRBD2. There are 21 residues in the CDR3. CDR1 and CDR2 from the germline V gene are LNHDA and SQIVND (reference sequence). V lost 4 bases to trimming and J lost 0 bases; unmatched junction nucleotides: 16. The CDR3 DNA sequence: TGTGCCAGTAGTACTGATTGGACTAGCGGGGAGATATCCAGCTCCTACAATGAGCAGTTCTTC. It encodes CASSTDWTSGEISSSYNEQFF.

The chain couples TRBV6-5 to TRBJ2-1; D might be TRBD1 (6 bases). The CDR3 is 13 amino acids. V was clipped by 6 bases and J by 6 bases, with 12 bases between them. The germline V gene encodes CDR1 MNHEY and CDR2 SVGAGI. The CDR3 bases are TGTGCCAGCAGATATTGGGGGCCCAATGAGCAGTTCTTC. The encoded protein is CASRYWGPNEQFF.

The chain uses TRBV18 and TRBJ1-2; 8 positions match TRBD1. The CDR3 contains 15 residues. V gave up 2 bases and J gave up 3 bases; unmatched junction bases: 5. Germline V CDR1 and CDR2: KGHSH, LQKENI. CDR3 bases: TGTGCCAGCTCACCATCGACAGGGGACGACTATGGCTACACCTTC. Protein sequence: CASSPSTGDDYGYTF.

The CDR3 DNA reads TGTGCCAGCAGCGGGGTTAGGATGGGCGGGGATACGCAGTATTTT. Translation: CASSGVRMGGDTQYF. The chain has TRBV5-6 and TRBJ2-3, with D perhaps TRBD2 (5 bases). This CDR3 has 15 residues. V lost 4 bases and J lost 6, with 18 bases in between. CDR1 and CDR2 from the germline V gene are SGHDT and YYEEEE.

The chain joins TRBV7-9 to TRBJ1-2; no firm D call. Trimming stripped 4 bases from V and 2 bases from J, with 17 bases between. The CDR3 has 16 amino acids. Germline CDR1 SEHNR, CDR2 FQNEAQ (reference sequence). Here the CDR3 DNA reads TGTGCCAGCAGCTACCCCGGCTCCGTTGTAAACTATGGCTACACCTTC. Its translation: CASSYPGSVVNYGYTF.

The gene calls are TRBV9 and TRBJ1-1, with a weak D call TRBD1 (5 bases). The CDR3 has 14 residues. V lost 3 bases to trimming and J lost 1 base, with 10 bases between them. Germline loops: CDR1 SGDLS, CDR2 YYNGEE. CDR3 in amino acids: CASSAIQGNTEAFF. The CDR3, as DNA: TGTGCCAGCAGCGCCATTCAGGGGAACACTGAAGCTTTCTTT.

The rearrangement uses TRBV19 and TRBJ1-4; D is unresolved. V gave up 3 bases and J gave up 4 bases, with 6 bases separating them. Germline V lookup: CDR1 LNHDA, CDR2 SQIVND (reference sequence). The CDR3 has 13 amino acids. The DNA for the CDR3 is TGTGCCAGTAGTATCTTTAATAATGAAAAACTGTTTTTT. Translating it yields CASSIFNNEKLFF.

The rearrangement uses TRBV12-3 or TRBV12-4 and TRBJ2-5, with D unresolved. The CDR3 is 13 residues long. The germline V and J ends were trimmed by 1 base and 3 bases, with 6 bases remaining between them. The CDR3, as DNA: TGTGCCAGCAGTTTAGGAAGGGAAGAGACCCAGTACTTC. Translated, it gives CASSLGREETQYF.

The chain has TRBV7-9 and TRBJ1-2; D is unresolved. The CDR3 has 12 residues. The germline V gene encodes CDR1 SEHNR and CDR2 FQNEAQ (reference sequence). V was cut by 2 bases and J by 4 bases, with 5 bases left in between. The CDR3 loop reads CASSLYIYGYTF. The CDR3 DNA sequence: TGTGCCAGCAGCTTATATATCTATGGCTACACCTTC.

The CDR3 sequence: CASSDGTGDNSPLHF. CDR3 nucleotides: TGTGCCAGCAGTGACGGGACAGGGGATAATTCACCCCTCCACTTT. The chain links TRBV6-4 to TRBJ1-6; TRBD1 agrees at 10 bases. J gave up 5 bases and V 2 bases, and 0 bases lay outside the gene matches. Per the germline V gene, CDR1 is MRHNA and CDR2 is SNTAGT. The CDR3 covers 15 residues.

This chain joins TRBV4-1 and TRBJ1-1; D unresolved. Germline CDR1 reads MGHRA; CDR2 reads YSYEKL. The V gene lost 7 bases and the J gene lost 3 bases, with 15 bases spanning the gap. This CDR3 comprises 14 residues. The CDR3 DNA is TGCGCCAGCACCCTTAGGATCGGACACACTGAAGCTTTCTTT. Amino acid sequence: CASTLRIGHTEAFF.

The count of this clone is one. The chain recombines TRBV4-1 with TRBJ1-4; 9 positions match TRBD1. The CDR3 consists of 14 residues. Germline V lookup: CDR1 MGHRA, CDR2 YSYEKL. The junction had 7 bases not matched to a gene; V was cut back by 6 bases and J by 8 bases. CDR3 sequence (DNA): TGCGCCAGCAGACGGACAGGGGCGGGAGAAAAACTGTTTTTT. Its protein is CASRRTGAGEKLFF.

Here the CDR3 DNA reads TGCGCCAGCAGCCAAGAGAACAGGAAGATCTACAATGAGCAGTTCTTC. This gives the protein CASSQENRKIYNEQFF. The rearrangement links TRBV4-1 to TRBJ2-1; TRBD1 might be the D (5 bases). CDR3 size: 16 residues. Germline CDR1 is MGHRA and CDR2 is YSYEKL. The ends were cut back, 0 bases at V and 3 bases at J, with 12 bases in the middle.

The chain couples TRBV30 to TRBJ1-6; the match to TRBD1 covers 9 bases. CDR1 GTSNPN and CDR2 SVGIG come from the germline V gene (reference sequence). There are 14 residues in the CDR3. V shed 2 bases and J 6 bases; nucleotides not matched to a gene: 2. The CDR3 loop is CAWSYRGLNSPLHF. The CDR3 coding sequence is TGTGCCTGGAGTTACAGGGGGCTTAATTCACCCCTCCACTTT. The entire variable domain, with the rest obtained from reference TRBV30 and TRBJ1-6, is as follows: SQTIHQWPATLVQPVGSPLSLECTVEGTSNPNLYWYRQAAGRGLQLLFYSVGIGQISSEVPQNLSASRPQDRQFILSSKKLLLSDSGFYLCAWSYRGLNSPLHFGNGTRLTVT.

The V gene is TRBV19, the J gene TRBJ1-5; D ambiguous. Germline V gene lookup returns CDR1 LNHDA and CDR2 SQIVND (reference sequence). Trimming stripped 3 bases from V and 0 bases from J, with 12 bases between. This CDR3 has 16 residues. The CDR3 DNA follows: TGTGCCAGTAGTATCTCGACGGTTTATAGCAATCAGCCCCAGCATTTT. It codes for CASSISTVYSNQPQHF. The full variable domain, in which reference TRBV19 and TRBJ1-5 provide the parts outside the CDR3, is DGGITQSPKYLFRKEGQNVTLSCEQNLNHDAMYWYRQDPGQGLRLIYYSQIVNDFQKGDIAEGYSVSREKKESFPLTVTSAQKNPTAFYLCASSISTVYSNQPQHFGDGTRLSIL.

The chain employs TRBV4-2 and TRBJ1-4; weak D call: TRBD1 (6 bases). The CDR3 extends over 17 amino acids. Germline V gene sequence: CDR1 LGHNA, CDR2 YNFKEQ. V was shortened by 0 bases and J by 4 bases, with 15 bases between the two germline ends. The CDR3 nucleotides read TGTGCCAGCAGCCAAGACGACAGGTGGGACGTTAATGAAAAACTGTTTTTT. Residues: CASSQDDRWDVNEKLFF.

This chain uses TRBV27 with TRBJ2-1; D not certain. V was cut by 3 bases and J by 5 bases, with 8 bases left in between. The CDR3 runs 13 residues. CDR1 is MNHEY and CDR2 is SMNVEV in the germline V gene (reference sequence). CDR3: CASSLPGNNEQFF. CDR3 DNA: TGTGCCAGCAGTTTGCCCGGAAACAATGAGCAGTTCTTC.

The rearrangement links TRBV5-1 to TRBJ1-2, with D hard to call. This CDR3 has 15 amino acids. V lost 3 bases and J 3 bases, leaving 15 bases between the germline ends. The germline V gene has CDR1 SGHRS and CDR2 YFSETQ. This CDR3 reads CASSWTSTQDYGYTF. CDR3 coding DNA: TGCGCCAGCAGCTGGACTTCAACCCAAGACTATGGCTACACCTTC. Looking up the rest from reference TRBV5-1 and TRBJ1-2 gives the full variable domain: KAGVTQTPRYLIKTRGQQVTLSCSPISGHRSVSWYQQTPGQGLQFLFEYFSETQRNKGNFPGRFSGRQFSNSRSEMNVSTLELGDSALYLCASSWTSTQDYGYTFGSGTRLTVV.

The chain uses TRBV10-2 and TRBJ1-2; D is undetermined. Germline loops: CDR1 WSHSY, CDR2 SAAADI. Trimming pared 2 bases from V and 6 bases from J, leaving 4 bases between. There are 11 residues in the CDR3. This chain's CDR3 is CASSEGDGYTF. In DNA, the CDR3 is TGCGCCAGCAGTGAGGGGGATGGCTACACCTTC.

The V gene is TRBV11-2, the J gene TRBJ1-1; 7 bases agree with TRBD1. CDR1 and CDR2 from the germline V gene are SGHAT and FQNNGV. This CDR3 region has 16 residues. Trimming at V came to 3 bases and at J to 4 bases, leaving 11 bases not matched to a gene. In nucleotides, the CDR3 is TGTGCCAGCAGCTTGAAGAGTTCAGGGGGAGGCACTGAAGCTTTCTTT. This sequence encodes CASSLKSSGGGTEAFF.

CDR3 amino acids: CASSLGGATADYGYTF. In DNA form, the CDR3 reads TGTGCCAGCAGCTTGGGGGGGGCGACAGCCGACTATGGCTACACCTTC. V and J are TRBV5-6 and TRBJ1-2; a weak D match, TRBD1 (6 bases). The V end lost 0 bases, the J end lost 3 bases, and 15 bases lay between the germline ends. CDR1 is SGHDT and CDR2 is YYEEEE in the germline V gene. This CDR3 comprises 16 residues.

J is TRBJ2-2 and V is TRBV7-2; D uncertain. CDR3 length equals 11 residues. Trimming removed 5 bases from V and 9 bases from J, with 7 bases in between. Germline V gene data show CDR1 as SGHTA and CDR2 as FQGNSA. DNA of the CDR3: TGTGCCAGCAGCCCCCTTAGGGAGCTGTTTTTT. Protein: CASSPLRELFF.

This chain links TRBV5-1 with TRBJ1-4; D not resolved. Germline lookup yields CDR1 SGHRS and CDR2 YFSETQ. V dropped 4 bases and J dropped 4 bases, with 14 bases sitting between them. The CDR3 consists of 15 residues. The CDR3 nucleotides are TGCGCCAGCAGCCCCCCAAACGGCATTAATGAAAAACTGTTTTTT. Translation: CASSPPNGINEKLFF.

The J gene is TRBJ2-1, the V gene TRBV27; 7 nucleotides align to TRBD2. The CDR3 runs to 16 residues. After removal of 0 bases from V and 9 bases from J, the junction contained 11 bases not matched to a gene. Germline V CDR1 and CDR2: MNHEY, SMNVEV (reference sequence). The CDR3 nucleotides are TGTGCCAGCAGTTTATCGAGGAGGGGAGGGGTCAGTGAGCAGTTCTTC. Its protein is CASSLSRRGGVSEQFF.

The chain combines TRBV27 with TRBJ1-4; the D gene is possibly TRBD1 (6 bases). The CDR3 runs 13 residues. V was clipped by 3 bases and J by 6 bases, with 8 bases between them. The germline gives CDR1 MNHEY, CDR2 SMNVEV (reference sequence). The CDR3 sequence is CASSLHRDEKLFF. Here the CDR3 DNA reads TGTGCCAGCAGTTTGCACAGGGATGAAAAACTGTTTTTT.

This rearrangement joins TRBV19 to TRBJ2-4; TRBD2 is a possible D gene (5 bases). Germline V CDR1 and CDR2: LNHDA, SQIVND (reference sequence). The CDR3 extends over 15 amino acids. Trimming removed 4 bases from V and 8 bases from J, with 18 bases in between. CDR3 sequence reads: CASSTVGYIGDIQYF. DNA of the CDR3: TGTGCCAGTAGTACAGTTGGTTACATCGGGGACATTCAGTACTTC. Full variable domain (rest looked up from reference TRBV19 and TRBJ2-4): DGGITQSPKYLFRKEGQNVTLSCEQNLNHDAMYWYRQDPGQGLRLIYYSQIVNDFQKGDIAEGYSVSREKKESFPLTVTSAQKNPTAFYLCASSTVGYIGDIQYFGAGTRLSVL.

V usage is TRBV30 and J usage is TRBJ2-2, with D perhaps matching TRBD1 (6 bases). Germline V gene sequence: CDR1 GTSNPN, CDR2 SVGIG (reference sequence). The V gene lost 7 bases and the J gene lost 3 bases, with 12 bases spanning the gap. This CDR3 is 13 amino acids long. In DNA, the CDR3 is TGTGCCTTACAGGGATTCGACACCGGGGAGCTGTTTTTT. Translation gives CALQGFDTGELFF.

This chain's CDR3 is CASSPAGFFEAFF. The CDR3 nucleotides read TGTGCCAGCAGCCCCGCAGGATTTTTCGAAGCTTTCTTT. The rearrangement links TRBV12-3 or TRBV12-4 to TRBJ1-1; D is ambiguous. Trimming stripped 6 bases from V and 8 bases from J, with 16 bases between. The CDR3 has 13 residues.

The rearrangement joins TRBV29-1 to TRBJ1-2; possible D gene TRBD1, 6 bases. The germline CDR1 and CDR2 sequences are SQVTM and ANQGSEA. V was shortened by 6 bases and J by 2 bases, with 10 bases between the two germline ends. The CDR3 covers 12 residues. The DNA for the CDR3 is TGCAGCGTCAGAGGGGGGAACTATGGCTACACCTTC. This gives the protein CSVRGGNYGYTF.

This clone occurred a few times. The chain has TRBV11-3 and TRBJ2-7; TRBD2 might be the D (5 bases). Trimming left V 5 bases short and J 5 bases short, with 16 bases between. The CDR3 is 14 residues long. Germline-derived CDR1 and CDR2 are SGHNT and YENEEA. The CDR3 nucleotides read TGTGCCAGCAGCCCATTCGGCGGGTCCGACGAGCAGTACTTC. Amino acid sequence: CASSPFGGSDEQYF.